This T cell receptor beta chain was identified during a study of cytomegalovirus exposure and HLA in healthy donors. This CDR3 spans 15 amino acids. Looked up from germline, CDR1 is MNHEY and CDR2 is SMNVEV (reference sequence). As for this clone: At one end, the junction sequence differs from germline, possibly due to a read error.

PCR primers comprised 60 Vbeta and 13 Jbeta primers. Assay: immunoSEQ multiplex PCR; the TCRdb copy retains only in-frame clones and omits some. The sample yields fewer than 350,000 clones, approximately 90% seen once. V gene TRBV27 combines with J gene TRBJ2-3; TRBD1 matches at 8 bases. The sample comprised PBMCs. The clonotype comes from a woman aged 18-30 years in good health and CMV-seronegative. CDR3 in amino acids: CASSLMGQEPDTEYF. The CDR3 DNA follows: TGTGCCAGCAGTTTAATGGGACAGGAACCAGATACGGAGTATTTT.